The T cell receptor (beta chain) described here comes from a study of T cell responses to AZD1222 COVID-19 vaccine. V was trimmed by 2 bases and J by 9 bases, leaving 17 bases between them. The germline V gene encodes CDR1 MGHDK and CDR2 SYGVNS. The CDR3 is 15 residues long. The method was immunoSEQ multiplex PCR; TCRdb's version includes in-frame clones alone and lacks a portion of them. The table lists about 94,000 clones, around 87% of them singletons. V gene TRBV25-1 combines with J gene TRBJ2-1; weak D call: TRBD2 (6 bases). The TCR originated in an adult who received the AZD1222 COVID-19 vaccine. The sequencing here drew on peripheral blood, taken 28 days after the second AZD1222 dose. Written as DNA, the CDR3 is TGTGCCAGCAGTGAACCGGGACTCCTCGGGGGTGAGCAGTTCTTC. Translation gives CASSEPGLLGGEQFF.